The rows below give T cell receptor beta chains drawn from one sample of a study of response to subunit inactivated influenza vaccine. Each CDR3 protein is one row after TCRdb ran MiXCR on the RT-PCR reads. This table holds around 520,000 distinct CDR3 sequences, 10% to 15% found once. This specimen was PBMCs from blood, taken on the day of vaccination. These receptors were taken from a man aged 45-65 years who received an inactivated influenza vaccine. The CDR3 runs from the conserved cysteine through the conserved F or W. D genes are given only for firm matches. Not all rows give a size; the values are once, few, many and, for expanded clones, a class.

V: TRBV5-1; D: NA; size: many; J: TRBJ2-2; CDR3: CASRTGEAGELFF; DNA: TGCGCCAGCCGAACAGGGGAGGCCGGGGAGCTGTTTTTT
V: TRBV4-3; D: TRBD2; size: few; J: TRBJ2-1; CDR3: CASSQERSLAGNEQFF; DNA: TGCGCCAGCAGCCAAGAAAGGAGTCTAGCGGGCAATGAGCAGTTCTTC
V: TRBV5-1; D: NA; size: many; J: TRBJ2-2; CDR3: CASTVSNTGELFF; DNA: TGCGCCAGCACAGTTTCGAACACCGGGGAGCTGTTTTTT
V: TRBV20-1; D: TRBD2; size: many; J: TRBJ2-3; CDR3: CSAGTSGYSSTDTQYF; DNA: TGCAGTGCGGGGACTAGCGGGTACTCTAGCACAGATACGCAGTATTTT
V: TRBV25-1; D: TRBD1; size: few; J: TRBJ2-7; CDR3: CASSELTGESYEQYF; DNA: TGTGCCAGCAGTGAATTGACAGGGGAGTCCTACGAGCAGTACTTC
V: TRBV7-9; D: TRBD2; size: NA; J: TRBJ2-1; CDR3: CASSLGGLADEQFF; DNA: TGTGCCAGCAGCTTAGGAGGACTAGCGGATGAGCAGTTCTTC
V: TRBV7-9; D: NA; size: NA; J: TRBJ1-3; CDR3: CASSHSLSGNTIYF; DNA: TGTGCCAGCAGCCACAGCCTCTCTGGAAACACCATATATTTT
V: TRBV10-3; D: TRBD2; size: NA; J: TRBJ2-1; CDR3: CAISESSAEKRGVVLF; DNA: TGTGCCATCAGTGAGTCGAGTGCGGAGAAGCGGGGGGTCGTGTTATTC
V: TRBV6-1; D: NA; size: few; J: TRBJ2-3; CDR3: CASRRRLTDTQYF; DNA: TGTGCCAGCAGGAGGAGGCTCACAGATACGCAGTATTTT
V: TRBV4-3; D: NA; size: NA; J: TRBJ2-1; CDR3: CASSQELKPIYNEQFF; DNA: TGCGCCAGCAGCCAAGAACTTAAGCCGATCTACAATGAGCAGTTCTTC
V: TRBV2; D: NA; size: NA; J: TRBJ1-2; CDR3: CASSEMGQRYGYTF; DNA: TGTGCCAGCAGTGAGATGGGACAACGCTATGGCTACACCTTC
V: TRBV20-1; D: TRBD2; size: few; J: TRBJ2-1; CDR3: CSASGGLAGGHEQFF; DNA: TGCAGTGCTAGTGGAGGACTAGCGGGAGGCCATGAGCAGTTCTTC
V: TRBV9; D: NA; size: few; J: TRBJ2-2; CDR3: CASSVGGFTGELFF; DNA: TGTGCCAGCAGCGTAGGAGGCTTCACCGGGGAGCTGTTTTTT
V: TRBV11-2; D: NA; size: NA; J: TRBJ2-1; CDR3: CASSPTWNNEQFF; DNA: TGTGCCAGCAGCCCCACTTGGAACAATGAGCAGTTCTTC
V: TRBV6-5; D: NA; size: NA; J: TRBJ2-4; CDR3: CASSYSYLATAKNIQYF; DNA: TGTGCCAGCAGTTACTCGTATTTGGCAACGGCCAAAAACATTCAGTACTTC
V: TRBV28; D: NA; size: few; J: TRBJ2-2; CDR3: CATFRGANTGELFF; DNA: TGTGCCACTTTCAGAGGTGCAAACACCGGGGAGCTGTTTTTT
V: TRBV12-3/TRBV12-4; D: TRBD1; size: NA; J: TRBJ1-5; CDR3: CASSLGTGVREPQHF; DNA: TGTGCCAGCAGTTTAGGGACAGGGGTGAGGGAGCCCCAGCATTTT
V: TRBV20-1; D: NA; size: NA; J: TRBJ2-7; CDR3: CSARDGRRGSYEQYF; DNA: TGCAGTGCTAGAGATGGCAGGAGGGGGTCCTACGAGCAGTACTTC
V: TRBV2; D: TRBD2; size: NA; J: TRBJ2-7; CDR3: CASTVREPYEQYF; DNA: TGTGCCAGCACGGTGCGGGAGCCCTACGAGCAGTACTTC
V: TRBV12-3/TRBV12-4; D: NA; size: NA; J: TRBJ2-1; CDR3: CASSSTLASYEQFF; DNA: TGTGCCAGCAGTTCAACCCTCGCCTCGTATGAGCAGTTCTTC
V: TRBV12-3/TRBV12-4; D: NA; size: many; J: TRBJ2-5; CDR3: CASSLLTGRQETQYF; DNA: TGTGCCAGCAGTCTCTTGACAGGGAGGCAAGAGACCCAGTACTTC
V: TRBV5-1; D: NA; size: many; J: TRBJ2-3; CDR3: CASSLRGPDTQYF; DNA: TGCGCCAGCAGCCTGAGGGGACCCGATACGCAGTATTTT
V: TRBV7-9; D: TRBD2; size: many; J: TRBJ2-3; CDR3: CASSISGGADTQYF; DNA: TGTGCCAGCAGCATTAGCGGGGGTGCAGATACGCAGTATTTT
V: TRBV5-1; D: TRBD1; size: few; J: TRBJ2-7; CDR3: CASSHGTGGTYEQYF; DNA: TGCGCCAGCAGCCACGGGACAGGGGGCACCTACGAGCAGTACTTC
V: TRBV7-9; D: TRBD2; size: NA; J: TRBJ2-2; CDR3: CASTPRGAGTGELFF; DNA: TGTGCCAGCACTCCGCGGGGGGCCGGAACCGGGGAGCTGTTTTTT
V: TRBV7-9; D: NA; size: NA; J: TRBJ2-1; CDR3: CASSHVDNEQFF; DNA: TGTGCCAGCAGCCACGTAGACAATGAGCAGTTCTTC
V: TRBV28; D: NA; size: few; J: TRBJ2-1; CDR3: CASSLYRGAMNEQFF; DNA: TGTGCCAGCAGTTTATATCGGGGGGCGATGAATGAGCAGTTCTTC
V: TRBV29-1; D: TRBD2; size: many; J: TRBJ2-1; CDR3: CSVGGLASRSSYNEQFF; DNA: TGCAGCGTTGGGGGACTAGCTTCAAGGAGCTCCTACAATGAGCAGTTCTTC
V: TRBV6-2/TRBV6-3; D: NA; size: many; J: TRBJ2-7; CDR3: CASSYSTQDISYEQYF; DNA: TGTGCCAGCAGTTACTCGACACAGGACATCTCCTACGAGCAGTACTTC
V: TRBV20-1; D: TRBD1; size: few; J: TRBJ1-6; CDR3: CSASVRTGLLRYNSPLHF; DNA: TGCAGTGCTAGCGTTAGGACAGGGCTCTTGCGTTATAATTCACCCCTCCACTTT
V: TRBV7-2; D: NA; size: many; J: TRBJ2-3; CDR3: CASSASGGYTDTQYF; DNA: TGTGCCAGCAGCGCCTCCGGGGGTTACACAGATACGCAGTATTTT
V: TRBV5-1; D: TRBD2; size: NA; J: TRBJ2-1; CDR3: CASSPAGTSPSWGFF; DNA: TGCGCCAGCAGCCCGGCCGGGACTAGCCCAAGTTGGGGGTTCTTC
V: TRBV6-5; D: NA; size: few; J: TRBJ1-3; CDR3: CASSNSGTGNTIYF; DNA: TGTGCCAGCAGTAACTCGGGGACAGGAAACACCATATATTTT
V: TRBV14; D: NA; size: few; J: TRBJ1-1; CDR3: CASSQARTEAFF; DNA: TGTGCCAGCAGCCAAGCCCGCACTGAAGCTTTCTTT
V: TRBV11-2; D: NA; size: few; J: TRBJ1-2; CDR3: CASSLVGGALLGNYGYTF; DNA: TGTGCCAGCAGCTTAGTCGGGGGAGCCCTCTTGGGCAACTATGGCTACACCTTC
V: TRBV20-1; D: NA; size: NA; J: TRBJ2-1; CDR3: CTLQTGPNEQFF; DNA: TGCACCTTACAAACAGGGCCCAATGAGCAGTTCTTC
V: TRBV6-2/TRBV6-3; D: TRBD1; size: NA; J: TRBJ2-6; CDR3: CASSSTGGLVSGANVLTF; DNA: TGTGCCAGCAGTTCGACAGGGGGCCTGGTGTCTGGGGCCAACGTCCTGACTTTC
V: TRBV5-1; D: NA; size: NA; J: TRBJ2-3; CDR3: CASSSSTSSTDTQYF; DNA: TGCGCCAGCAGCTCCTCGACTAGTAGCACAGATACGCAGTATTTT
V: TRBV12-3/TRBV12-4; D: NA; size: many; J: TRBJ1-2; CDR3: CASSPQGFNYGYTF; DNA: TGTGCCAGCAGTCCACAGGGTTTTAACTATGGCTACACCTTC
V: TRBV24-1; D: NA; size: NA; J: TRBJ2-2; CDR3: CATSPGARNTGELFF; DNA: TGTGCCACCAGTCCGGGCGCACGAAACACCGGGGAGCTGTTTTTT
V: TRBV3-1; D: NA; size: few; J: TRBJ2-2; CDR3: CASSQGGRSTGELFF; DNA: TGTGCCAGCAGCCAAGGGGGGAGGAGTACCGGGGAGCTGTTTTTT
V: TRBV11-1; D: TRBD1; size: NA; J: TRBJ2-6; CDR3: CASSLQRGTASGANVLTF; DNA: TGTGCCAGCAGCCTACAGAGGGGGACAGCCTCTGGGGCCAACGTCCTGACTTTC
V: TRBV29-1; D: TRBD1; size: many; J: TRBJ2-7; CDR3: CSALDTGDYEQYF; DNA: TGCAGCGCCCTGGACACAGGGGACTACGAGCAGTACTTC
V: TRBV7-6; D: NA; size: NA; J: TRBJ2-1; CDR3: CASSLAWAGATYNEQFF; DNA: TGTGCCAGCAGCTTAGCCTGGGCGGGGGCCACCTACAATGAGCAGTTCTTC
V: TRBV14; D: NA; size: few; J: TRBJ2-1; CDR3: CASSQDLSIYNEQFF; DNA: TGTGCCAGCAGCCAAGACCTTAGTATATACAATGAGCAGTTCTTC
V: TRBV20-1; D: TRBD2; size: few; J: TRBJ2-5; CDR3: CSVKAGSRETQYF; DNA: TGCAGTGTCAAAGCGGGGTCGAGGGAGACCCAGTACTTC
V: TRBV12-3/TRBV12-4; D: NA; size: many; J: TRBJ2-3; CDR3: CASTWRDSDTQYF; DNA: TGTGCCAGCACCTGGAGGGATTCAGATACGCAGTATTTT
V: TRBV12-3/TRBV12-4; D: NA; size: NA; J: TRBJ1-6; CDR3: CASSSQGNSPLHF; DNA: TGTGCCAGCAGCAGCCAGGGAAATTCACCCCTCCACTTT
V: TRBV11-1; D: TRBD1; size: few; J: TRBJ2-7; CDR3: CASSLGTGGGEQYF; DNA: TGTGCCAGCAGCCTGGGGACAGGGGGCGGCGAGCAGTACTTC
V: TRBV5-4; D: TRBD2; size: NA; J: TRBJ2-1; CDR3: CASSSGTSGRNEQFF; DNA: TGTGCCAGCAGCTCCGGGACTAGCGGGCGGAATGAGCAGTTCTTC
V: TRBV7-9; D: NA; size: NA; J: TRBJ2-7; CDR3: CASSLNSPPSSYEQYF; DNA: TGTGCCAGCAGCTTAAACTCTCCACCGAGCTCCTACGAGCAGTACTTC
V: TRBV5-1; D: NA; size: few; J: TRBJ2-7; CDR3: CASSLAYTSTYEQYF; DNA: TGCGCCAGCAGCTTGGCCTACACCTCAACCTACGAGCAGTACTTC